One and the same sample provided the 8 T cell receptor beta chains below, sequenced in a study of OX40 agonist ivuxolimab in advanced cancers. TCRdb keeps only in-frame clones here, not all; method: immunoSEQ multiplex PCR. The top ten hold roughly 0.22% of the sample, which has about 84,000 clones, 75% to 90% seen once. The material was CD4+ or CD8+ T cells sorted from blood, obtained in a trial of the OX40 agonist ivuxolimab. These receptors were taken from an adult with an advanced solid tumor such as melanoma, head and neck, liver or kidney cancer.

The chain is built from TRBV10-2 and TRBJ1-3; no clear D gene. The CDR3 runs 14 residues. V was trimmed by 8 bases and J by 4 bases, leaving 15 bases between them. The germline gives CDR1 WSHSY, CDR2 SAAADI. This CDR3 reads CASGRGMDGNTIYF. CDR3 bases: TGCGCCAGCGGCCGGGGAATGGACGGAAACACCATATATTTT.

In DNA, the CDR3 is TGTGCCAGCAGCCAGGGGGCGAACACTGAAGCTTTCTTT. Protein sequence: CASSQGANTEAFF. The V and J genes are TRBV7-9 and TRBJ1-1, with 8 bases that match TRBD1. Germline CDR1 is SEHNR and CDR2 is FQNEAQ (reference sequence). V lost 5 bases and J lost 1; bases outside the gene matches: 0. CDR3 size: 13 residues.

The V gene is TRBV28, the J gene TRBJ2-3; D unresolved. V gave up 5 bases and J gave up 2 bases, with 5 bases separating them. Germline values: CDR1 MDHEN, CDR2 SYDVKM. The CDR3 spans 12 residues. The chain's CDR3 is CASSVITDTQYF. CDR3 nucleotide sequence: TGTGCCAGCAGTGTTATCACAGATACGCAGTATTTT.

The genes are TRBV5-5 and TRBJ2-1, with 8 bases that match TRBD2. The ends lost 1 base at V and 9 bases at J; junction bases unmatched: 3. Germline V CDR1 and CDR2: SGHKS, YYEKEE (reference sequence). The CDR3 runs to 13 residues. CDR3 in amino acids: CASSLHLAGEQFF. CDR3 bases: TGTGCCAGCAGCTTGCATCTAGCGGGTGAGCAGTTCTTC.

A single count supports this clone. V gene TRBV15 combines with J gene TRBJ2-7, with 9 nucleotides matching TRBD1. Germline V gene data show CDR1 as LNHNV and CDR2 as YYDKDF (reference sequence). The CDR3 extends over 16 amino acids. V trimming: 0 bases; J trimming: 7 bases; junction bases outside the gene matches: 10. CDR3 sequence reads: CATSRDLLGQGREQYF. Here the CDR3 DNA reads TGTGCCACCAGCAGAGATCTCTTGGGACAGGGCCGAGAGCAGTACTTC.

This chain uses TRBV9 with TRBJ1-3; 8 bases fit TRBD1. CDR1 and CDR2 from the germline V gene are SGDLS and YYNGEE. Trimming cost V 4 bases and J 4 bases; bases outside gene matches: 10. This CDR3 is 16 amino acids long. CDR3 sequence: CASSSGGRGRGNTIYF. The CDR3 coding sequence is TGTGCCAGCAGCTCTGGGGGCAGGGGGCGAGGAAACACCATATATTTT.

The chain links TRBV10-3 to TRBJ1-4; TRBD1 is a possible D gene (5 bases). There are 14 residues in the CDR3. Germline V gene data show CDR1 as ENHRY and CDR2 as SYGVKD. The V end was cut by 11 bases, the J end by 3 bases, with 16 bases between. CDR3: CASLGAPANEKLFF. Here the CDR3 DNA reads TGTGCCTCCCTAGGGGCTCCGGCTAATGAAAAACTGTTTTTT.

This clone is a singleton in its sample. The V gene is TRBV7-3, the J gene TRBJ2-1; D may be TRBD2 (5 bases). V was trimmed by 5 bases and J by 7 bases, leaving 18 bases between them. The germline V gene encodes CDR1 SGHTA and CDR2 FQGTGA. The CDR3 contains 15 residues. The CDR3 loop is CASSETSTLENEQFF. CDR3 DNA sequence: TGTGCCAGCAGCGAAACTAGTACCTTGGAAAATGAGCAGTTCTTC.